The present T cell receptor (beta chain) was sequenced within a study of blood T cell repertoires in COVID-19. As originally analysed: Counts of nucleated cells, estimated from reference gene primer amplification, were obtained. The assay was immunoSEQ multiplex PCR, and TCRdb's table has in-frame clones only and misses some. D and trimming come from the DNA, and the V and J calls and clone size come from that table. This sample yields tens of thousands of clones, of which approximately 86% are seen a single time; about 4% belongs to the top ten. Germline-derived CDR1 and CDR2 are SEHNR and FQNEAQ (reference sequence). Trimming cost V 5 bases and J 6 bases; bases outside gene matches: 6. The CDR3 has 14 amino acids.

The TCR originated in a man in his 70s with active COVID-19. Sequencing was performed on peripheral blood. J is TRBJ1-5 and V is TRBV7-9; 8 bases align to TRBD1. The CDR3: CASSQTGGSQPQHF. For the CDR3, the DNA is TGTGCCAGCAGCCAAACAGGGGGAAGTCAGCCCCAGCATTTT.